The 16 T cell receptor beta chains listed next were all sequenced from one sample in a study of PD-1 blockade in mismatch repair-deficient tumors. TCRdb's table, derived via immunoSEQ multiplex PCR, lists solely in-frame clones and lacks some. The table includes approximately 37,000 clones, about 88% detected once. The sequenced sample was peripheral blood, obtained about 76 weeks after starting pembrolizumab. All receptors derive from an adult with mismatch repair-deficient cancer.

This clone was seen just once. The chain has TRBV7-2 and TRBJ2-7; 8 bases align to TRBD2. Germline assignment: CDR1 SGHTA and CDR2 FQGNSA. Losses at the gene ends were 1 base for V and 3 bases for J; bases not matched to a gene: 5. This CDR3 has 15 residues. The CDR3 nucleotides read TGTGCCAGCAGCTTAGTACGGGGGGGCGTCTACGAGCAGTACTTC. Protein product: CASSLVRGGVYEQYF.

This sequence joins TRBV29-1 and TRBJ2-5, with D perhaps TRBD1 or TRBD2 (6 bases each). Trimming took 7 bases from V and 5 from J, leaving 23 bases between them. From germline, CDR1 is SQVTM and CDR2 ANQGSEA. The CDR3 has 15 amino acids. Here the CDR3 DNA reads TGCAGCGCCCTAACCCGCCCCGGGGGCGTGGAGACCCAGTACTTC. It encodes CSALTRPGGVETQYF.

This chain uses TRBV7-8 with TRBJ1-5; D uncertain. The germline V gene encodes CDR1 SGHVS and CDR2 FQNEAQ. Trimming cost V 3 bases and J 3 bases, with 12 bases left between them. The CDR3 length is 15 residues. The CDR3: CASSLAGGFNQPQHF. CDR3 nucleotides: TGTGCCAGCAGCTTGGCTGGTGGATTCAATCAGCCCCAGCATTTT.

The V and J genes are TRBV18 and TRBJ2-1; D unresolved. V dropped 2 bases and J dropped 2 bases, with 13 bases sitting between them. The CDR3 is 16 amino acids. Germline V gives CDR1 KGHSH, CDR2 LQKENI. The CDR3 DNA is TGTGCCAGCTCACCATTAGAGCGAAAGACCTACAATGAGCAGTTCTTC. Translation gives CASSPLERKTYNEQFF.

The chain carries TRBV29-1 and TRBJ1-3; D ambiguous. CDR1 is SQVTM, CDR2 ANQGSEA, per germline. This CDR3 spans 12 amino acids. V was pared by 7 bases and J by 3 bases, with 10 bases between. In nucleotides, the CDR3 is TGCAGCGCCTCCCTAAGTGGAAACACCATATATTTT. This gives the protein CSASLSGNTIYF.

The chain is built from TRBV30 and TRBJ2-5; D may match TRBD1 or TRBD2 (5 bases each). The CDR3 extends over 14 amino acids. CDR1 and CDR2 from the germline V gene are GTSNPN and SVGIG (reference sequence). V gave up 7 bases and J gave up 5 bases, with 20 bases separating them. This CDR3 reads CAYTGTAPGETQYF. Written as DNA, the CDR3 is TGTGCCTATACCGGGACGGCGCCCGGGGAGACCCAGTACTTC.

There are a few counts of this clone. The V and J genes are TRBV11-2 and TRBJ1-1, with a possible D match to TRBD1 (5 bases). The length of the CDR3 is 16 residues. Trimming stripped 6 bases from V and 1 base from J, with 18 bases between. Per the germline V gene, CDR1 is SGHAT and CDR2 is FQNNGV. For the CDR3, the DNA is TGTGCCAGCAGACCTGACCCGGGACGTCAGAACACTGAAGCTTTCTTT. Amino acids: CASRPDPGRQNTEAFF.

The V gene is TRBV19, the J gene TRBJ2-1; D gene ambiguous. V lost 7 bases and J 3 bases, leaving 7 bases between the germline ends. The CDR3 extends over 12 amino acids. Germline CDR1 is LNHDA and CDR2 is SQIVND (reference sequence). For the CDR3, the DNA is TGTGCCAGTACCCTCGACTACAATGAGCAGTTCTTC. Translated: CASTLDYNEQFF. Full variable domain (remainder filled in from reference TRBV19 and TRBJ2-1): DGGITQSPKYLFRKEGQNVTLSCEQNLNHDAMYWYRQDPGQGLRLIYYSQIVNDFQKGDIAEGYSVSREKKESFPLTVTSAQKNPTAFYLCASTLDYNEQFFGPGTRLTVL.

The J gene is TRBJ2-3, the V gene TRBV4-3; D uncertain. The V end was cut by 4 bases, the J end by 2 bases, with 16 bases between. CDR1 LGHNA and CDR2 YSLEER come from the germline V gene. The CDR3 consists of 16 residues. CDR3 nucleotides: TGCGCCAGCAGCCGAGACCCGTACCAGGACACAGATACGCAGTATTTT. Amino acid sequence: CASSRDPYQDTDTQYF.

The chain combines TRBV4-1 with TRBJ2-3; no reliable D call. This CDR3 spans 12 amino acids. Trimming took off 1 base at V and 2 bases at J, with 1 base between the two ends. Germline values: CDR1 MGHRA, CDR2 YSYEKL. CDR3 in DNA: TGCGCCAGCAGCCAAGCCACAGATACGCAGTATTTT. Amino acid sequence: CASSQATDTQYF.

In DNA form, the CDR3 reads TGTGCCAGCAGCAACAGGGAAGAGACCCAGTACTTC. Translation gives CASSNREETQYF. The chain is built from TRBV6-6 and TRBJ2-5; TRBD1 might be the D (6 bases). This CDR3 spans 12 amino acids. From germline, CDR1 is MNHNY and CDR2 SVGAGI (reference sequence). The ends were cut back, 6 bases at V and 3 bases at J, with 8 bases in the middle.

The chain combines TRBV4-1 with TRBJ1-1; D gene ambiguous. The CDR3 totals 15 residues. Germline V lookup: CDR1 MGHRA, CDR2 YSYEKL. Trimming pared 4 bases from V and 4 bases from J, leaving 16 bases between. The CDR3 protein is CASSRGPEGATEAFF. The CDR3 DNA sequence: TGCGCCAGCAGCCGAGGGCCGGAGGGAGCCACTGAAGCTTTCTTT.

The V call is TRBV7-8, the J call TRBJ2-5; TRBD2 matches at 12 bases. CDR3 length: 18 residues. Germline trimming cut 5 bases from V and 4 bases from J; bases unmatched to any gene: 14. Per the germline V gene, CDR1 is SGHVS and CDR2 is FQNEAQ. The CDR3 sequence is CASSPNRRTSGNIETQYF. The CDR3 region has the DNA TGTGCCAGCAGCCCCAACCGGAGGACTAGCGGGAATATAGAGACCCAGTACTTC.

J is TRBJ2-5 and V is TRBV7-6, with 10 bases that match TRBD1. Per the germline V gene, CDR1 is SGHVS and CDR2 is FNYEAQ. The CDR3 has 16 residues. The ends lost 1 base at V and 3 bases at J; junction bases unmatched: 5. Written as DNA, the CDR3 is TGTGCCAGCAGCTTAGAGGTCGGGACAGGGGAAGAGACCCAGTACTTC. Protein product: CASSLEVGTGEETQYF.

V usage is TRBV6-1 and J usage is TRBJ2-7; D might be TRBD2 (7 bases). The CDR3 totals 14 residues. Looked up from germline, CDR1 is MNHNS and CDR2 is SASEGT. V lost 6 bases to trimming and J lost 3 bases, with 15 bases between them. The CDR3 bases are TGTGCCAGCAGGCCCTCCGGGGGGCACTACGAGCAGTACTTC. Its translation: CASRPSGGHYEQYF.

V gene TRBV7-9 combines with J gene TRBJ1-1, with unresolved D. Trimming removed 0 bases at V and 10 bases at J, with 6 bases between. Germline V CDR1 and CDR2: SEHNR, FQNEAQ (reference sequence). The CDR3 sequence is 11 residues long. The chain's CDR3 is CASSLAEGAFF. The CDR3 nucleotides read TGTGCCAGCAGCTTAGCCGAGGGAGCTTTCTTT.